The 8 T cell receptor beta chains presented below share a single source sample, sequenced in a study of cytomegalovirus exposure and HLA in healthy donors (dated by TCRdb to about 2017). The receptor library was made with the immunoSEQ multiplex PCR assay. The clones in this table, taken by TCRdb from immuneACCESS, are in-frame only. Not every clone is retained; where verified, under half of the shortfall comes from an unresolved V gene, and the cause of the rest is unknown. Here the sample has about 130,000 clones; 75% to 90% occur a single time. The ten largest clonotypes hold 2% to 2.5% of the sample. Sample: PBMCs. The receptors shown here come from a woman aged 18-30 years in good health and CMV-seronegative.

CDR3 bases: TGTGCCAGTAGTAGCGGGGGCCTAGCGGCTAGCTCCTACGAGCAGTACTTC. The encoded protein is CASSSGGLAASSYEQYF. This rearrangement joins TRBV19 to TRBJ2-7, with D maybe TRBD2 (7 bases). The CDR3 extends over 17 amino acids. Trimming pared 4 bases from V and 0 bases from J, leaving 19 bases between. Germline loops: CDR1 LNHDA, CDR2 SQIVND (reference sequence).

The chain has TRBV28 and TRBJ2-7; 10 positions match TRBD2. Germline V lookup: CDR1 MDHEN, CDR2 SYDVKM. The CDR3 sequence is 13 residues long. Losses at the gene ends were 4 bases for V and 3 bases for J; bases not matched to a gene: 0. This CDR3 reads CASSWTSGYEQYF. DNA for the CDR3: TGTGCCAGCAGTTGGACTAGCGGCTACGAGCAGTACTTC.

The CDR3 region has the DNA TGCGCCAGCAGCCGCCTAGGAGGGAACAATGGCTACACCTTC. This encodes CASSRLGGNNGYTF. The chain uses TRBV4-1 and TRBJ1-2, with no clear D. V gave up 4 bases and J gave up 6 bases, with 15 bases separating them. Germline V gene sequence: CDR1 MGHRA, CDR2 YSYEKL. This CDR3 has 14 amino acids.

This clone was found once. J is TRBJ2-1 and V is TRBV6-6; 12 nucleotides match TRBD2. Germline values: CDR1 MNHNY, CDR2 SVGAGI (reference sequence). This CDR3 contains 16 residues. The trim removed 4 bases at V and 3 bases at J, leaving 4 bases unmatched. The CDR3: CASSSQTSGSYNEQFF. CDR3 DNA sequence: TGTGCCAGCAGTTCCCAGACTAGCGGGAGCTACAATGAGCAGTTCTTC.

V gene TRBV11-3 combines with J gene TRBJ2-3; D is perhaps TRBD2 (6 bases). The germline V and J ends were trimmed by 2 bases and 5 bases, with 17 bases remaining between them. In germline, CDR1 is SGHNT, CDR2 YENEEA. The length of the CDR3 is 16 residues. The CDR3 nucleotides read TGTGCCAGCAGCTTATGGTCAGTAAGGAGGGAAGATACGCAGTATTTT. It translates to CASSLWSVRREDTQYF.

CDR3 residues: CASSPGFPGVEQFF. Here the CDR3 DNA reads TGTGCCAGCAGCCCGGGGTTTCCGGGGGTTGAGCAGTTCTTC. The rearrangement uses TRBV14 and TRBJ2-1; D is perhaps TRBD2 (6 bases). Looked up from germline, CDR1 is SGHDN and CDR2 is FVKESK. V lost 4 bases and J lost 9, with 16 bases in between. This CDR3 spans 14 amino acids. The full variable domain, completed using reference TRBV14 and TRBJ2-1, is EAGVTQFPSHSVIEKGQTVTLRCDPISGHDNLYWYRRVMGKEIKFLLHFVKESKQDESGMPNNRFLAERTGGTYSTLKVQPAELEDSGVYFCASSPGFPGVEQFFGPGTRLTVL.

The J gene is TRBJ2-7, the V gene TRBV5-6, with 7 bases aligning to TRBD1. CDR1 is SGHDT and CDR2 is YYEEEE in the germline V gene. The CDR3 spans 13 residues. Trimming at V came to 3 bases and at J to 2 bases, leaving 2 bases not matched to a gene. This CDR3 reads CASSWGQTYEQYF. The CDR3 DNA is TGTGCCAGCAGCTGGGGACAGACCTACGAGCAGTACTTC.

The rearrangement joins TRBV2 to TRBJ2-2; possibly TRBD1 for D (5 bases). This CDR3 contains 16 residues. Germline V gene lookup returns CDR1 SNHLY and CDR2 FYNNEI. The V end lost 11 bases, the J end lost 7 bases, and 26 bases lay between the germline ends. Here the CDR3 DNA reads TGTGCCTCACAGGCTATAGGCCTTAGATATAACGGGGAGCTGTTTTTT. It translates to CASQAIGLRYNGELFF.